The T cell receptor beta chain under discussion was sequenced for a study of blood T cell repertoires in COVID-19. Whole-study context: PBMCs, B-cell-depleted T cells, or T cells provided the cDNA or gDNA that made up the material.

Study members were between about 18 and 100 years old and lived in 20 to 30 US regions. Participant-given clinical history determined each cohort assignment. Recovered status in Cohort 3 required two negative PCRs, clearance, or symptom resolution. Germline V gene lookup returns CDR1 MNHEY and CDR2 SMNVEV (reference sequence). This CDR3 has 15 residues. V was clipped by 5 bases and J by 3 bases, with 17 bases between them. This table comes from immunoSEQ multiplex PCR, and its TCRdb copy is limited to in-frame clones, with some not included. Of 490,000 or so clones in the sample, roughly 90% were seen once.

This TCR came from a woman between 40 and 55 years old who had recovered from COVID-19. V usage is TRBV27 and J usage is TRBJ2-7; perhaps TRBD2 as D (6 bases). Input material: PBMCs or T cells enriched from blood (not recorded which). The CDR3 bases are TGTGCCAGCAGTCCCCACCTGGAGGGTTACTACGAGCAGTACTTC. Translating it yields CASSPHLEGYYEQYF.